The next 9 T cell receptor beta chains were all read from a single sample in a study of shared clonotypes between healthy human individuals. Profiling relied on immunoSEQ multiplex PCR, and the TCRdb table lists in-frame clones only, not all of them. Of a few million clones in the sample, around 90% were seen once. The material sequenced was naive CD4+ T cells from PBMCs. Sample subset: CD45RA+ positively selected. The receptors stem from a man aged 18 to 35 in good health. Some clones in this sample may be carry-over from other donors' samples.

This clone was picked up one time. This chain connects TRBV2 to TRBJ1-2; the D gene is possibly TRBD1 (6 bases). V dropped 6 bases and J dropped 4 bases, with 21 bases sitting between them. This CDR3 has 16 amino acids. CDR1 and CDR2 from the germline V gene are SNHLY and FYNNEI. CDR3 protein: CASSAAGTQVVYGYTF. The DNA of the CDR3 is TGTGCCAGCAGCGCAGCCGGGACACAAGTAGTCTATGGCTACACCTTC.

This CDR3 is CASSYSITGDQPQHF. The CDR3 DNA reads TGTGCCAGCAGTTACTCGATAACAGGGGATCAGCCCCAGCATTTT. V gene TRBV6-5 combines with J gene TRBJ1-5, with 7 bases aligning to TRBD1. This CDR3 contains 15 residues. CDR1 MNHEY and CDR2 SVGAGI come from the germline V gene. The J segment lost 5 bases and the V segment lost 0 bases, leaving 4 bases of the junction unmatched.

The chain employs TRBV7-3 and TRBJ2-3, with TRBD1 matching over 8 bases. Germline loops: CDR1 SGHTA, CDR2 FQGTGA. The trim removed 5 bases at V and 6 bases at J, leaving 7 bases unmatched. This CDR3 contains 14 residues. CDR3 bases: TGTGCCAGCAGCCCCAACAGGGGGAGGGATACGCAGTATTTT. Translating gives CASSPNRGRDTQYF.

The chain couples TRBV28 to TRBJ2-3; D tentatively fits TRBD1 or TRBD2 (6 bases each). Germline CDR1 is MDHEN and CDR2 is SYDVKM. V was pared by 4 bases and J by 2 bases, with 16 bases between. The length of the CDR3 is 16 residues. The CDR3 region is CASSSTGGGLTDTQYF. CDR3 DNA: TGTGCCAGCAGTTCGACAGGTGGGGGGCTCACAGATACGCAGTATTTT.

The chain links TRBV2 to TRBJ1-1, with TRBD1 matching over 8 bases. Germline V gene lookup returns CDR1 SNHLY and CDR2 FYNNEI. With 8 bases clipped from V and 6 bases from J, the junction kept 2 bases outside the gene matches. This CDR3 region has 11 residues. CDR3 sequence: CASGQGPEAFF. The CDR3 coding sequence is TGTGCCAGCGGACAGGGCCCTGAAGCTTTCTTT.

CDR3 in DNA: TGCGCCAGCAGCTTCTCCGGGGCCCACACTGAAGCTTTCTTT. It yields the protein CASSFSGAHTEAFF. The J gene is TRBJ1-1, the V gene TRBV5-1, with D perhaps matching TRBD1 (5 bases). CDR1 SGHRS and CDR2 YFSETQ come from the germline V gene. Trimming removed 2 bases at V and 3 bases at J, with 11 bases between. The CDR3 is made up of 14 amino acids.

The genes are TRBV5-1 and TRBJ2-7, with 7 bases that match TRBD1. The CDR3 loop spans 15 amino acids. CDR1 SGHRS and CDR2 YFSETQ come from the germline V gene. V lost 4 bases to trimming and J lost 3 bases; unmatched junction nucleotides: 10. CDR3: CASSRQGRVGYEQYF. The CDR3 bases are TGCGCCAGCAGCAGACAGGGACGTGTGGGCTACGAGCAGTACTTC.

The chain is built from TRBV5-1 and TRBJ2-5; D ambiguous. Germline lookup yields CDR1 SGHRS and CDR2 YFSETQ. The ends were cut back, 5 bases at V and 3 bases at J, with 17 bases in the middle. The CDR3 has 15 residues. CDR3 DNA: TGCGCCAGCAGGGGTAGACCGGATCGCGAAGAGACCCAGTACTTC. It codes for CASRGRPDREETQYF.

This chain connects TRBV27 to TRBJ2-3; 13 bases fit TRBD2. The CDR3 consists of 16 residues. Germline CDR1 is MNHEY and CDR2 is SMNVEV (reference sequence). V trimming: 5 bases; J trimming: 3 bases; junction bases outside the gene matches: 5. CDR3 bases: TGTGCCAGCAGTCCAGGACTAGCGGGAGTGACAGATACGCAGTATTTT. Translating gives CASSPGLAGVTDTQYF.